Below, 25 T cell receptor beta chains from the same sample are listed, as sequenced in a study of vaccination effects on CD4 cells after COVID-19. These TCRs are of unknown antigen specificity. Assay: immunoSEQ multiplex PCR; the TCRdb copy retains only in-frame clones and omits some. The repertoire includes under 65,000 clones, roughly 80% of them detected once, and 2% to 3% sits in the top ten. Expansion with viral peptide pools was applied to antigen-specific CD4+ T cells by the ViraFEST assay prior to sequencing. Cultured cells yielded isolated CD4+ T cells after 10 days. This material consisted of CD4+ T cells from PBMCs cultured with HCoV-229E spike peptides, taken before COVID-19 vaccination. The receptors derive from a human donor who received a COVID-19 vaccine.

The rearrangement joins TRBV7-5 to TRBJ1-1. TRBV7-5 is a listed pseudogene. This CDR3 region has 12 residues. The CDR3 coding sequence is TGTGCCAGAACCCTTAAGAACACTGAAGCTTTCTTT. Translation: CARTLKNTEAFF.

This rearrangement joins TRBV29-1 to TRBJ1-2; 9 nucleotides line up with TRBD1. Losses at the gene ends were 8 bases for V and 7 bases for J; bases not matched to a gene: 23. CDR1 is SQVTM, CDR2 ANQGSEA, per germline. CDR3 length: 17 residues. CDR3 DNA sequence: TGCAGCTGTCCCCTACGGGGGACAGGGATATTCGGCGGTGGCTACACCTTC. It codes for CSCPLRGTGIFGGGYTF.

J is TRBJ1-2 and V is TRBV3-1 (or the pseudogene TRBV3-2); D call uncertain. The germline gives CDR1 LGHDT, CDR2 YNNKEL (reference sequence). The CDR3 is made up of 12 amino acids. The ends were cut back, 1 base at V and 8 bases at J, with 8 bases in the middle. The CDR3 loop is CASSQVREGYTF. CDR3 DNA: TGTGCCAGCAGCCAAGTGCGGGAAGGCTACACCTTC.

The chain uses TRBV27 and TRBJ1-4, with TRBD1 matching over 7 bases. The CDR3 spans 15 residues. V lost 5 bases and J lost 4; bases outside the gene matches: 7. Germline CDR1 reads MNHEY; CDR2 reads SMNVEV (reference sequence). CDR3 sequence (DNA): TGTGCCAGCAGTCCCCTAACAGGGGTTAATGAAAAACTGTTTTTT. Protein product: CASSPLTGVNEKLFF.

This clone has just one count. The rearrangement links TRBV7-3 to TRBJ2-7, with D tentatively TRBD1 or TRBD2 (5 bases each). Looked up from germline, CDR1 is SGHTA and CDR2 is FQGTGA. This CDR3 spans 15 amino acids. V was cut by 5 bases and J by 3 bases, with 17 bases left in between. The CDR3 is CASSPGPSYFYEQYV. The CDR3 bases are TGTGCCAGCAGCCCGGGACCTTCGTACTTCTACGAGCAGTACGTC.

The genes are TRBV7-8 and TRBJ2-1; 8 positions match TRBD1. The germline gives CDR1 SGHVS, CDR2 FQNEAQ. V dropped 5 bases and J dropped 6; count of bases not matched to a gene: 18. The CDR3 has 18 residues. The CDR3, as DNA: TGTGCCAGCAGCGTATTCGGGTTTGGGCCAGGGGGCCTCAATGAGCAGTTCTTC. Protein sequence: CASSVFGFGPGGLNEQFF.

The J gene is TRBJ1-2, the V gene TRBV9; D is possibly TRBD1 (5 bases). V was pared by 3 bases and J by 1 base, with 16 bases between. This CDR3 is built from 16 residues. From germline, CDR1 is SGDLS and CDR2 YYNGEE. The DNA for the CDR3 is TGTGCCAGCAGCGCGCGAGGGGATATTATTAACTATGGCTACACCTTC. This translates into CASSARGDIINYGYTF. Full variable domain (outside the CDR3, taken from reference TRBV9 and TRBJ1-2): DSGVTQTPKHLITATGQRVTLRCSPRSGDLSVYWYQQSLDQGLQFLIQYYNGEERAKGNILERFSAQQFPDLHSELNLSSLELGDSALYFCASSARGDIINYGYTFGSGTRLTVV.

This chain uses TRBV9 with TRBJ1-3; no reliable D call. Between the trimmed V and J ends, which lost 1 base and 0 bases, there was a span of 8 bases. The CDR3 loop spans 15 amino acids. The germline gives CDR1 SGDLS, CDR2 YYNGEE. The CDR3, as DNA: TGTGCCAGCAGCGTAAACCAGGACTCTGGAAACACCATATATTTT. It is translated as CASSVNQDSGNTIYF.

This sequence joins TRBV18 and TRBJ2-5, with D possibly being TRBD1 (5 bases). The CDR3 runs 12 residues. Trimming removed 5 bases from V and 5 bases from J, with 9 bases in between. Germline values: CDR1 KGHSH, CDR2 LQKENI. DNA of the CDR3: TGTGCCAGCTCAACCTCAGGGGAGACCCAGTACTTC. The encoded protein is CASSTSGETQYF.

This sequence joins TRBV15 and TRBJ1-5; 8 bases map to TRBD1. The CDR3 sequence is 16 residues long. The germline V gene encodes CDR1 LNHNV and CDR2 YYDKDF (reference sequence). The V and J ends lost 3 bases and 9 bases, in that order; junction bases with no gene match: 13. The CDR3 DNA reads as TGTGCCACCAGCAGCCGCGCCGGGACAGGTGGGATGCCCCAGCATTTT. Translated, it gives CATSSRAGTGGMPQHF.

The CDR3 here is CASSPIAGNEQFF. The CDR3 region has the DNA TGTGCCAGCAGCCCTATAGCGGGGAATGAGCAGTTCTTC. The genes are TRBV5-4 and TRBJ2-1; 8 bases agree with TRBD2. V dropped 4 bases and J dropped 7; count of bases not matched to a gene: 4. The length of the CDR3 is 13 residues. Per the germline V gene, CDR1 is SGHNT and CDR2 is YYREEE (reference sequence). The entire variable domain, with the rest obtained from reference TRBV5-4 and TRBJ2-1, is as follows: ETGVTQSPTHLIKTRGQQVTLRCSSQSGHNTVSWYQQALGQGPQFIFQYYREEENGRGNFPPRFSGLQFPNYSSELNVNALELDDSALYLCASSPIAGNEQFFGPGTRLTVL.

This clone was counted once. The chain combines TRBV28 with TRBJ1-6, with TRBD1 identical over 7 bases. V lost 5 bases to trimming and J lost 4 bases; unmatched junction nucleotides: 17. Germline CDR1 reads MDHEN; CDR2 reads SYDVKM. The CDR3 has 19 amino acids. CDR3: CASSAHYRGPSGYNSPLHF. In DNA form, the CDR3 reads TGTGCCAGCAGTGCCCATTACAGGGGCCCGAGCGGTTATAATTCACCCCTCCACTTT. The whole variable domain, filled in from reference TRBV28 and TRBJ1-6, reads DVKVTQSSRYLVKRTGEKVFLECVQDMDHENMFWYRQDPGLGLRLIYFSYDVKMKEKGDIPEGYSVSREKKERFSLILESASTNQTSMYLCASSAHYRGPSGYNSPLHFGNGTRLTVT.

The rearrangement uses TRBV5-1 and TRBJ2-1; D is undetermined. The germline V and J ends were trimmed by 4 bases and 3 bases, with 11 bases remaining between them. Per the germline V gene, CDR1 is SGHRS and CDR2 is YFSETQ. This CDR3 contains 14 residues. The CDR3 reads CASSGKDGYNEQFF. Written as DNA, the CDR3 is TGCGCCAGCAGCGGCAAGGACGGCTACAATGAGCAGTTCTTC.

The chain combines TRBV30 with TRBJ1-5, with 8 nucleotides matching TRBD1. Germline V CDR1 and CDR2: GTSNPN, SVGIG (reference sequence). With 4 bases clipped from V and 9 bases from J, the junction kept 11 bases outside the gene matches. The CDR3 length is 14 residues. The CDR3 region has the DNA TGTGCCTGGAAAGATGACAGGGGAGTTGGGCCCCAGCATTTT. The encoded protein is CAWKDDRGVGPQHF.

V and J are TRBV15 and TRBJ1-4, with D perhaps TRBD1 (6 bases). Germline CDR1 and CDR2: LNHNV and YYDKDF (reference sequence). There are 15 residues in the CDR3. The V and J ends lost 6 bases and 0 bases respectively, with 11 bases between them. The CDR3 spells CATRRTGSTNEKLFF. The DNA of the CDR3 is TGTGCCACCAGGAGAACAGGGTCAACTAATGAAAAACTGTTTTTT. The whole variable domain, remainder taken from reference TRBV15 and TRBJ1-4, is DAMVIQNPRYQVTQFGKPVTLSCSQTLNHNVMYWYQQKSSQAPKLLFHYYDKDFNNEADTPDNFQSRRPNTSFCFLDIRSPGLGDTAMYLCATRRTGSTNEKLFFGSGTQLSVL.

J is TRBJ1-2 and V is TRBV29-1, with TRBD1 matching 9 bases. The V gene end was trimmed by 6 bases and the J gene end by 7 bases; junction bases not matched to a gene: 6. Germline CDR1 SQVTM, CDR2 ANQGSEA. The CDR3 runs 12 residues. CDR3 DNA: TGCAGCGTCGGACAGGGGCTTGCTGGCTACACCTTC. It encodes CSVGQGLAGYTF.

V is TRBV4-1 and J is TRBJ2-1; TRBD1 might be the D (5 bases). The V gene lost 3 bases and the J gene lost 7 bases, with 16 bases spanning the gap. The CDR3 is made up of 15 amino acids. CDR1 MGHRA and CDR2 YSYEKL come from the germline V gene. The CDR3 loop is CASSQKLDSSNEQFF. The CDR3 DNA is TGCGCCAGCAGCCAGAAGCTCGACAGCTCAAATGAGCAGTTCTTC.

V gene TRBV6-6 combines with J gene TRBJ1-2, with 11 bases aligning to TRBD1. The CDR3 runs to 14 residues. With V trimmed by 10 bases and J by 7 bases, 11 bases remained unmatched. The germline CDR1 and CDR2 sequences are MNHNY and SVGAGI (reference sequence). As DNA, the CDR3 is TGTGCCATCGGCTCAGGGACAGGGGGGCTTGGCTACACCTTC. This gives the protein CAIGSGTGGLGYTF.

The genes are TRBV7-2 and TRBJ2-5; no definite D call. This CDR3 is built from 15 residues. Per the germline V gene, CDR1 is SGHTA and CDR2 is FQGNSA. Trimming left V 5 bases short and J 5 bases short, with 18 bases between. CDR3 sequence reads: CASSPDLFPVETQYF. The CDR3 bases are TGTGCCAGCAGCCCAGACCTCTTTCCCGTGGAGACCCAGTACTTC.

The chain links TRBV7-2 to TRBJ2-1; TRBD1 matches at 7 bases. Trimming took 5 bases from V and 2 from J; bases not matched to a gene: 9. This CDR3 spans 16 amino acids. The germline gives CDR1 SGHTA, CDR2 FQGNSA. CDR3 in amino acids: CASSLRQGMPYNEQFF. The CDR3 DNA reads TGTGCCAGCAGCCTCCGACAGGGAATGCCCTACAATGAGCAGTTCTTC. Full variable domain (outside the CDR3, taken from reference TRBV7-2 and TRBJ2-1): GAGVSQSPSNKVTEKGKDVELRCDPISGHTALYWYRQSLGQGLEFLIYFQGNSAPDKSGLPSDRFSAERTGGSVSTLTIQRTQQEDSAVYLCASSLRQGMPYNEQFFGPGTRLTVL.

In its sample, this clone was seen a few times. The chain couples TRBV9 to TRBJ1-3; D remains unclear. V was clipped by 3 bases and J by 0 bases, with 10 bases between them. The CDR3 totals 15 residues. Germline CDR1 reads SGDLS; CDR2 reads YYNGEE. The DNA of the CDR3 is TGTGCCAGCAGCGGAAATCCGATCTCTGGAAACACCATATATTTT. It specifies CASSGNPISGNTIYF.

The chain employs TRBV6-5 and TRBJ1-1; TRBD1 aligns across 7 bases. Germline trimming cut 2 bases from V and 4 bases from J; bases unmatched to any gene: 4. The CDR3 runs 14 residues. Germline CDR1 is MNHEY and CDR2 is SVGAGI. The CDR3 DNA sequence: TGTGCCAGCAGTTACGCAGGGACAGTCACTGAAGCTTTCTTT. Its translation is CASSYAGTVTEAFF.

The chain has TRBV28 and TRBJ1-1; TRBD1 is a possible D gene (6 bases). The CDR3 is 13 residues long. With 5 bases removed from V and 10 bases from J, the gap between germline ends came to 17 bases. The germline CDR1 and CDR2 sequences are MDHEN and SYDVKM. CDR3: CASSTNPGAGAFF. The CDR3 DNA reads as TGTGCCAGCAGTACGAACCCAGGGGCTGGAGCTTTCTTT.

V gene TRBV28 combines with J gene TRBJ1-4; possibly TRBD1 for D (5 bases). In germline, CDR1 is MDHEN, CDR2 SYDVKM. Trimming stripped 6 bases from V and 0 bases from J, with 14 bases between. CDR3 length equals 16 residues. The CDR3 loop is CASSPGTDPTNEKLFF. In DNA, the CDR3 is TGTGCCAGCAGCCCAGGGACGGATCCAACTAATGAAAAACTGTTTTTT.

CDR3: CASSHLDEQFF. CDR3 nucleotide sequence: TGTGCCAGCAGTCACCTCGATGAGCAGTTCTTC. This sequence joins TRBV7-2 and TRBJ2-1; D uncertain. The ends were cut back, 6 bases at V and 8 bases at J, with 8 bases in the middle. The germline V gene has CDR1 SGHTA and CDR2 FQGNSA. The CDR3 runs to 11 residues. Supplemented by reference TRBV7-2 and TRBJ2-1, the full variable domain reads GAGVSQSPSNKVTEKGKDVELRCDPISGHTALYWYRQSLGQGLEFLIYFQGNSAPDKSGLPSDRFSAERTGGSVSTLTIQRTQQEDSAVYLCASSHLDEQFFGPGTRLTVL.